This T cell receptor beta chain was retrieved from a study of T cells in Graves' hyperthyroidism and ophthalmopathy. As for the study in general: Peripheral blood samples were taken at initial diagnosis, prior to any treatment. Broader study findings: Ophthalmopathy cases were set apart from stable hyperthyroidism by a 13 V-J model. Most expanded thyroid clonotypes above 0.001 recurred in blood.

CDR1 and CDR2 from the germline V gene are LNHDA and SQIVND (reference sequence). The CDR3 runs 16 residues. V was cut by 1 base and J by 7 bases, with 16 bases left in between. The authors obtained PBMCs from 7.5 to 10 ml of fresh peripheral blood. The source material, RNA transcripts, was used to amplify TCR beta CDR3 regions. An initial round of RT-PCR targeting the TCR CDR3 relied on the HTBI primer set. TCRdb analysed the multiplex PCR reads with MiXCR anew, one entry per CDR3 protein. Of 300,000 to 350,000 distinct CDR3 sequences detected, around a sixth appear once; the ten largest clones hold less than 20%. This clonotype showed up many times. Its target is not known.

Sequenced input: blood. This sequence originates from a woman aged 40-49 years with Graves' ophthalmopathy. The V gene is TRBV19, the J gene TRBJ2-2, with a tentative D call TRBD1 (5 bases). Here the CDR3 DNA reads TGTGCCAGTAGTATAGGCCCCCAGGGAAGGCACGGGGAGCTGTTTTTT. It encodes CASSIGPQGRHGELFF.